This T cell receptor (beta chain) derives from a study of beta chain features in type 1 diabetes. Study results and caveats: In every one of the four CD4+ subsets, TCRB CDR3s were moderately but significantly shorter in Type 1 diabetes patients.

The investigators reverse transcribed all of the isolated RNA, so they sequenced expressed TCRB transcripts. Assay used: immunoSEQ multiplex PCR; TCRdb lists only in-frame clones, some missing. The sample contains 400,000 or so clones, around a tenth of which appear only once. CDR1 is MNHNY and CDR2 is SVGAGI in the germline V gene (reference sequence). CDR3 length equals 14 residues. The V end was cut by 2 bases, the J end by 8 bases, with 13 bases between. In regard to this clone: Its antigen is currently unknown.

Sequencing was done on a sample of central memory CD4+ T cells from blood. J is TRBJ1-5 and V is TRBV6-6, with D possibly being TRBD1 (5 bases). The sequence came from a man aged 25 to 45 with type 1 diabetes. DNA for the CDR3: TGTGCCAGCAGTTACGAGGTTAAGGGGAAGCCCCAGCATTTT. Protein: CASSYEVKGKPQHF.